A selection of T cell receptor beta chains follows, all from one sample in a study of glioma-infiltrating T cells after dendritic cell vaccination. The method was immunoSEQ multiplex PCR; TCRdb's version includes in-frame clones alone and lacks a portion of them. The sample gives tens of thousands of clones, about 84% of which show up once; 2.5% to 3% is in the top ten. Here the sequenced sample was blood, taken before dendritic cell vaccination. The source of these receptors is a human donor with glioblastoma. Each CDR3 is given with its conserved first and last residue.

J | V | CDR3
TRBJ1-2 | TRBV14 | CASSQEWWEGDGYTF
TRBJ1-5 | TRBV10-3 | CAISDSYRGQGNQPQHF
TRBJ1-1 | TRBV4-2 | CASSPTGTGHQGEAFF
TRBJ2-7 | TRBV5-4 | CASSPSGGAYEQYF
TRBJ2-7 | TRBV5-1 | CASSILQGASYEQYF
TRBJ1-1 | TRBV29-1 | CSGTDSFSEAFF
TRBJ2-4 | TRBV27 | CASRGGGSKNIQYF
TRBJ2-3 | TRBV30 | CAWSVGLAGLTDTQYF
TRBJ1-1 | TRBV7-8 | CASSYRTELVAFF
TRBJ1-2 | TRBV4-1 | CASSQGDDRGRPGYGYTF
TRBJ1-3 | TRBV5-1 | CASSLRDRENTIYF
TRBJ2-5 | TRBV10-3 | CATGTSGGGETQYF
TRBJ2-3 | TRBV7-9 | CASSSEISGYTDTQYF
TRBJ2-7 | TRBV7-2 | CASSTYRVGDEQYF
TRBJ2-5 | TRBV5-1 | CASSLVGAGGQETQYF
TRBJ2-7 | TRBV10-3 | CATTSGPLGEQYF
TRBJ1-5 | TRBV6-1 | CASSAGQFSNQPQHF
TRBJ1-2 | TRBV15 | CATSRGGSGVGYGYTF
TRBJ2-7 | TRBV19 | CASSIDPDSYYEQYF
TRBJ1-5 | TRBV30 | CAWSSGQAGGQPQHF
TRBJ2-1 | TRBV4-1 | CASSQEERTSGARYNEQFF
TRBJ1-1 | TRBV6-5 | CANPRGGGNTEAFF
TRBJ1-1 | TRBV7-9 | CASSYGQGSTEAFF
TRBJ1-2 | TRBV7-2 | CASSPAGENYGYTF
TRBJ2-7 | TRBV11-3 | CASSLGVGSGGLDEQYF
TRBJ1-2 | TRBV30 | CAWSYETGIGYTF
TRBJ1-5 | TRBV18 | CASSPAGPNSNQPQHF
TRBJ2-1 | TRBV27 | CASSPSGHYNEQFF
TRBJ1-6 | TRBV18 | CASSLAGGNSPLHF
TRBJ1-2 | TRBV5-6 | CASSLWSVETYGYTF
TRBJ1-4 | TRBV7-9 | CASSFGTGYEKLFF
TRBJ2-5 | TRBV4-1 | CASSPLRSGGRETQYF
TRBJ1-1 | TRBV6-1 | CASSEGSRYTEAFF
TRBJ2-2 | TRBV15 | CATSGTSGGNTGELFF
TRBJ2-3 | TRBV5-1 | CASSFTATAGDTQYF
TRBJ1-5 | TRBV4-1 | CASSQPRQGVKQPQHF
TRBJ1-4 | TRBV5-4 | CASSFKDRANEKLFF
TRBJ2-1 | TRBV19 | CASSIRRREGPWQFF
TRBJ1-5 | TRBV28 | CASSHPPGQIDQPQHF
TRBJ2-1 | TRBV19 | CASSILAGGGNEQFF
TRBJ2-2 | TRBV7-9 | CASSQGQGNTGELFF
TRBJ2-3 | TRBV5-1 | CASSLGGLAGVDTQYF
TRBJ1-2 | TRBV11-2 | CASSTDRNYYGYTF